Listed below are T cell receptor beta chains from one sample, sequenced in a study of blood T cell repertoires in COVID-19. The protocol was immunoSEQ multiplex PCR, while the TCRdb copy is restricted to in-frame clones and leaves out a portion. The data show 150,000 to 190,000 clones, around 87% seen once. Sequenced material: peripheral blood. The source is a woman between 35 and 50 years old with acute or convalescent COVID-19. Both conserved end residues are part of each CDR3. Each record gives: J gene, V gene, D gene, CDR3 protein, CDR3 DNA. A D gene is named only where the DNA matches it firmly.

j_gene: TRBJ2-4; v_gene: TRBV2; d_gene: TRBD1; CDR3aa: CASSGQGAPGNIQYF; CDR3nt: TGTGCCAGCAGCGGACAGGGGGCGCCTGGAAACATTCAGTACTTC
j_gene: TRBJ1-6; v_gene: TRBV4-1; d_gene: NA; CDR3aa: CASSLKKEGGPQGPYNSPLHF; CDR3nt: TGCGCCAGCAGCCTCAAGAAAGAAGGCGGACCCCAGGGCCCCTATAATTCACCCCTCCACTTT
j_gene: TRBJ1-5; v_gene: TRBV5-1; d_gene: NA; CDR3aa: CASSLQGYSNQPQHF; CDR3nt: TGCGCCAGCAGCTTGCAGGGTTATAGCAATCAGCCCCAGCATTTT
j_gene: TRBJ1-1; v_gene: TRBV6-6; d_gene: NA; CDR3aa: CASSWGGPGTEAFF; CDR3nt: TGTGCCAGCAGTTGGGGGGGCCCCGGCACTGAAGCTTTCTTT
j_gene: TRBJ2-7; v_gene: TRBV5-4; d_gene: TRBD2; CDR3aa: CASSDGTSGSAYEQYF; CDR3nt: TGTGCCAGCAGCGACGGGACTAGCGGGTCCGCCTACGAGCAGTACTTC
j_gene: TRBJ2-7; v_gene: TRBV11-1; d_gene: TRBD1; CDR3aa: CASSDRDRAYEQYF; CDR3nt: TGTGCCAGCAGCGACCGGGACAGGGCTTACGAGCAGTACTTC
j_gene: TRBJ1-1; v_gene: TRBV3-1/TRBV3-2; d_gene: NA; CDR3aa: CASSQDVGDFQPRNTEAFF; CDR3nt: TGTGCCAGCAGCCAAGATGTAGGGGACTTCCAACCCCGTAACACTGAAGCTTTCTTT
j_gene: TRBJ1-4; v_gene: TRBV11-2; d_gene: NA; CDR3aa: CASSGEGGTNEKLFF; CDR3nt: TGTGCCAGCAGCGGAGAAGGAGGAACTAATGAAAAACTGTTTTTT
j_gene: TRBJ1-6; v_gene: TRBV12-2; d_gene: NA; CDR3aa: CASRLRETGWLHNSPLHF; CDR3nt: TGTGCAAGTCGCTTAAGGGAGACAGGGTGGCTTCATAATTCACCCCTCCACTTT
j_gene: TRBJ1-5; v_gene: TRBV3-1/TRBV3-2; d_gene: NA; CDR3aa: CASSRQLGQPQHF; CDR3nt: TGTGCCAGCAGTCGACAGTTGGGTCAGCCCCAGCATTTT
j_gene: TRBJ1-1; v_gene: TRBV27; d_gene: NA; CDR3aa: CASSLHRHTEAFF; CDR3nt: TGTGCCAGCAGTTTACACAGGCACACTGAAGCTTTCTTT
j_gene: TRBJ2-3; v_gene: TRBV11-3; d_gene: TRBD2; CDR3aa: CASSPTSGTDTQYF; CDR3nt: TGTGCCAGCAGCCCGACTAGCGGCACAGATACGCAGTATTTT
j_gene: TRBJ1-2; v_gene: TRBV5-1; d_gene: TRBD1; CDR3aa: CASSPGQGDYGYTF; CDR3nt: TGCGCCAGCAGCCCAGGACAGGGGGACTATGGCTACACCTTC
j_gene: TRBJ1-3; v_gene: TRBV18; d_gene: NA; CDR3aa: CASSSSAGLHSGNTIYF; CDR3nt: TGTGCCAGCTCATCTTCGGCGGGACTACACTCTGGAAACACCATATATTTT
j_gene: TRBJ1-1; v_gene: TRBV19; d_gene: TRBD1; CDR3aa: CASSSRQGGTEAFF; CDR3nt: TGTGCCAGTAGTAGCCGACAGGGGGGAACTGAAGCTTTCTTT
j_gene: TRBJ2-7; v_gene: TRBV9; d_gene: NA; CDR3aa: CASSGDSNYEQYF; CDR3nt: TGTGCCAGCAGCGGGGACTCCAATTACGAGCAGTACTTC
j_gene: TRBJ2-7; v_gene: TRBV5-1; d_gene: NA; CDR3aa: CASTLGSPGYEQYF; CDR3nt: TGCGCCAGCACCCTTGGAAGCCCGGGGTACGAGCAGTACTTC
j_gene: TRBJ1-5; v_gene: TRBV6-4; d_gene: NA; CDR3aa: CAGLGDSLRTPQHF; CDR3nt: TGTGCCGGGCTCGGAGACAGCCTGAGAACGCCCCAGCATTTT
j_gene: TRBJ1-1; v_gene: TRBV2; d_gene: TRBD1; CDR3aa: CASRGQDNTEAFF; CDR3nt: TGTGCCAGCAGGGGACAGGACAACACTGAAGCTTTCTTT
j_gene: TRBJ2-7; v_gene: TRBV19; d_gene: TRBD2; CDR3aa: CASSARGGGTSGAYEQYF; CDR3nt: TGTGCCAGTAGTGCCCGGGGCGGCGGGACTAGCGGGGCCTACGAGCAGTACTTC
j_gene: TRBJ2-1; v_gene: TRBV11-2; d_gene: NA; CDR3aa: CASSLDPNVGPRAYNEQFF; CDR3nt: TGTGCCAGCAGCTTAGATCCAAACGTCGGGCCGAGGGCCTACAATGAGCAGTTCTTC
j_gene: TRBJ2-1; v_gene: TRBV5-1; d_gene: TRBD2; CDR3aa: CASSFPDGLAGGNEQFF; CDR3nt: TGCGCCAGCAGCTTCCCTGACGGACTAGCGGGAGGCAATGAGCAGTTCTTC
j_gene: TRBJ2-1; v_gene: TRBV6-6; d_gene: TRBD1; CDR3aa: CASSPHRGRIYNEQFF; CDR3nt: TGTGCCAGCAGTCCCCACAGGGGGCGAATCTACAATGAGCAGTTCTTC